In this sample, the clone carrying this T cell receptor (beta chain) turned up many times. Its antigen remains unknown. Researchers amplified the TCR beta CDR3 regions from RNA transcripts. The TCR CDR3 first-round RT-PCR relied on the HTBI primer set. TCRdb fed the multiplex PCR reads into MiXCR, producing one record per CDR3 protein. The repertoire holds approximately 560,000 distinct CDR3 sequences, with about a sixth as singletons. If no ophthalmopathy progression occurred within 18 months, Graves' hyperthyroidism was stable. On the basis of clinical symptoms, serum thyroxine and TRAb, thyroid ultrasound and orbital computed tomography, diagnoses were made. These data are taken from a study of T cells in Graves' hyperthyroidism and ophthalmopathy. The CDR3 has 16 residues. V was shortened by 0 bases and J by 6 bases, with 18 bases between the two germline ends. Broader study findings: Researchers report that a 13 V-J model separated ophthalmopathy from stable hyperthyroidism. Clonotypes that were expanded in thyroid above 0.001 mostly appeared in blood too.

The clonotype comes from a woman in her twenties or thirties with Graves' hyperthyroidism. The V and J genes are TRBV12-3 or TRBV12-4 and TRBJ2-7; D perhaps matches TRBD2 (7 bases). Input material: blood. CDR3 amino acids: CASSLAGGASLGEQYF. CDR3 in DNA: TGTGCCAGCAGTTTAGCGGGGGGGGCTAGTCTCGGCGAGCAGTACTTC.